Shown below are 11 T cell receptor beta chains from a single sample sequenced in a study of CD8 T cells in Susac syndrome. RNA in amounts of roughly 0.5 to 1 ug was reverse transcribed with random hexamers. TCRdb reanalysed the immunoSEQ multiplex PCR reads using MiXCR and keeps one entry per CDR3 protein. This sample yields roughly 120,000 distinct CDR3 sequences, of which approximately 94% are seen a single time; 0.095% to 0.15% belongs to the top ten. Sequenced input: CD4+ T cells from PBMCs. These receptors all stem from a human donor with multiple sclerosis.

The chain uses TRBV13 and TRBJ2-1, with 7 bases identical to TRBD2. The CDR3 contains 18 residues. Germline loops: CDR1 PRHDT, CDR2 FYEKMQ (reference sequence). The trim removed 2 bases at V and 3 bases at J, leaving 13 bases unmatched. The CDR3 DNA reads TGTGCCAGCAGCTTACGATCTAGCGGAGTCCCCAGCTACAATGAGCAGTTCTTC. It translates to CASSLRSSGVPSYNEQFF.

The CDR3 DNA is TGTGCCACCAGCGAAAAAGATAATTCACCCCTCCACTTT. This sequence encodes CATSEKDNSPLHF. This sequence joins TRBV15 and TRBJ1-6, with D hard to call. The V gene's germline CDR1 is LNHNV and CDR2 YYDKDF (reference sequence). V was clipped by 5 bases and J by 5 bases, with 7 bases between them. The CDR3 is 13 amino acids.

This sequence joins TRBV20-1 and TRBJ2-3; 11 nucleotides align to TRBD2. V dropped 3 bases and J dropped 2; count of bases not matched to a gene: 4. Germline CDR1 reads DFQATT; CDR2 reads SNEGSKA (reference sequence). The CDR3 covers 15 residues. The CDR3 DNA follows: TGCAGTGCTAGGGGACTAGCGGCCGTCACAGATACGCAGTATTTT. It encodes CSARGLAAVTDTQYF.

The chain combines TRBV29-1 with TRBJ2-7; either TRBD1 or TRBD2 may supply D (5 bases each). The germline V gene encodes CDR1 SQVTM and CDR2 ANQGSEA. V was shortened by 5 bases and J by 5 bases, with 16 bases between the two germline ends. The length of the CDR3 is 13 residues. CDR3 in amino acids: CSVSRDLSDEQYF. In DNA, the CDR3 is TGCAGCGTTTCAAGGGACCTAAGCGACGAGCAGTACTTC.

CDR3: CASSPIVDRGQPQHF. Here the CDR3 DNA reads TGTGCCAGCAGCCCTATTGTTGACAGGGGTCAGCCCCAGCATTTT. This chain uses TRBV7-9 with TRBJ1-5; 8 bases line up with TRBD1. V was clipped by 5 bases and J by 6 bases; unmatched bases: 9. The CDR3 has 15 residues. The germline V gene encodes CDR1 SEHNR and CDR2 FQNEAQ (reference sequence).

The CDR3 region is CAWSRGQASGNTIYF. The CDR3, as DNA: TGTGCCTGGAGCCGCGGACAGGCCTCTGGAAACACCATATATTTT. The rearrangement joins TRBV30 to TRBJ1-3; TRBD1 aligns across 7 bases. Germline trimming cut 3 bases from V and 0 bases from J; bases unmatched to any gene: 5. Per the germline V gene, CDR1 is GTSNPN and CDR2 is SVGIG (reference sequence). The CDR3 runs to 15 residues.

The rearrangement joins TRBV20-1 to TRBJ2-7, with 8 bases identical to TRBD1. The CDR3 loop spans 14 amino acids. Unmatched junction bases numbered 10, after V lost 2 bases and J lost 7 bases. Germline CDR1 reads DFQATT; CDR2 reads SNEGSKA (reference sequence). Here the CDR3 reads CSARRGQGRGEQYF. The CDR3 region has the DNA TGCAGTGCTAGAAGAGGACAGGGAAGGGGAGAGCAGTACTTC.

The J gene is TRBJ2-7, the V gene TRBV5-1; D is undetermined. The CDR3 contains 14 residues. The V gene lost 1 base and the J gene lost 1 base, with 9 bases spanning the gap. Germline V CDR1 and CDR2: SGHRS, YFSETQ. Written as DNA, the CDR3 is TGCGCCAGCAGCTTGACCCCATTATCCTACGAGCAGTACTTC. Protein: CASSLTPLSYEQYF. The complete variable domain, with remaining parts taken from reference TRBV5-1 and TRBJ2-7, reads KAGVTQTPRYLIKTRGQQVTLSCSPISGHRSVSWYQQTPGQGLQFLFEYFSETQRNKGNFPGRFSGRQFSNSRSEMNVSTLELGDSALYLCASSLTPLSYEQYFGPGTRLTVT.

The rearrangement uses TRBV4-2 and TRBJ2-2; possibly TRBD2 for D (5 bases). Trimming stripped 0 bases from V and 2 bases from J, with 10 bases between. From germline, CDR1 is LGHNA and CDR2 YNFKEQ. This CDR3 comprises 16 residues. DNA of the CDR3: TGTGCCAGCAGCCAAGAGGGCGGGTTTAACACCGGGGAGCTGTTTTTT. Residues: CASSQEGGFNTGELFF.

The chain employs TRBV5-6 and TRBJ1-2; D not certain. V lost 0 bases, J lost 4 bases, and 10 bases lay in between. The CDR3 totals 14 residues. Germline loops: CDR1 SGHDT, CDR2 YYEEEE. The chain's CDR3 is CASSLVASPYGYTF. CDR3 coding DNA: TGTGCCAGCAGCTTGGTAGCCAGCCCCTATGGCTACACCTTC.

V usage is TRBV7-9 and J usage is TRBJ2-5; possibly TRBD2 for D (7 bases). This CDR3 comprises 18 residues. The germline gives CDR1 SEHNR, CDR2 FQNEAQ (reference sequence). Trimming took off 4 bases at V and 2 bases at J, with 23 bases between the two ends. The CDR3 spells CASSSGLGGGPLQETQYF. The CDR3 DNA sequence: TGTGCCAGCAGCTCGGGACTTGGCGGGGGCCCCCTACAAGAGACCCAGTACTTC. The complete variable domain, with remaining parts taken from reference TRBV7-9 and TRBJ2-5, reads DTGVSQNPRHKITKRGQNVTFRCDPISEHNRLYWYRQTLGQGPEFLTYFQNEAQLEKSRLLSDRFSAERPKGSFSTLEIQRTEQGDSAMYLCASSSGLGGGPLQETQYFGPGTRLLVL.